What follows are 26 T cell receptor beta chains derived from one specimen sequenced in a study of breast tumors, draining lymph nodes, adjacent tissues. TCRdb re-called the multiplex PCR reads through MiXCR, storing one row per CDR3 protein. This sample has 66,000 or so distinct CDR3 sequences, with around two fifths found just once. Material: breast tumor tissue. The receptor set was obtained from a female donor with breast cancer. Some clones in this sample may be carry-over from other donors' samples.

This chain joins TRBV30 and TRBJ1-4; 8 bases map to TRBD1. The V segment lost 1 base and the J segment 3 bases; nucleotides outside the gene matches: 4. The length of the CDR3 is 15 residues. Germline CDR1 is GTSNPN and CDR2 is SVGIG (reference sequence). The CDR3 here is CAWSALGQANEKLFF. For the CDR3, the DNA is TGTGCCTGGAGTGCCCTGGGACAGGCTAATGAAAAACTGTTTTTT.

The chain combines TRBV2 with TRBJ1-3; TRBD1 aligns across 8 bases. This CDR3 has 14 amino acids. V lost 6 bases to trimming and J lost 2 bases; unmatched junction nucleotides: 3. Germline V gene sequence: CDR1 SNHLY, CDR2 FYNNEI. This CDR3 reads CASRGQGAGNTIYF. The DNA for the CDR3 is TGTGCCAGCAGAGGACAGGGAGCTGGAAACACCATATATTTT. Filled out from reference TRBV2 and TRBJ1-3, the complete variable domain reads EPEVTQTPSHQVTQMGQEVILRCVPISNHLYFYWYRQILGQKVEFLVSFYNNEISEKSEIFDDQFSVERPDGSNFTLKIRSTKLEDSAMYFCASRGQGAGNTIYFGEGSWLTVV.

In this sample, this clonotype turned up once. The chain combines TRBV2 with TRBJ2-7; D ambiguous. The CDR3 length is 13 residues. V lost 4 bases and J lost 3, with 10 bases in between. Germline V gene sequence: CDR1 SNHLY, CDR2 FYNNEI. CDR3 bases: TGTGCCAGCAGTGGCACCCCCTTCTACGAGCAGTACTTC. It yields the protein CASSGTPFYEQYF.

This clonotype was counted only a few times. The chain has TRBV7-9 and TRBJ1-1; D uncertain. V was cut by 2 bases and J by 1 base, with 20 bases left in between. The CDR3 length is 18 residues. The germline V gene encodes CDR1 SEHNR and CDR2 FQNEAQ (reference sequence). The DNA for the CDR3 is TGTGCCAGCAGCTTAACCCTTCGATCGGCTCCGCCGAACACTGAAGCTTTCTTT. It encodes CASSLTLRSAPPNTEAFF.

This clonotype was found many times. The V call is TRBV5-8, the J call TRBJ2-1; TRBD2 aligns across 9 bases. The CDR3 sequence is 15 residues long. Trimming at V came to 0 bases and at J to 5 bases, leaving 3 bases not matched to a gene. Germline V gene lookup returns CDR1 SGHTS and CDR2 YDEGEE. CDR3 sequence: CASSLVAGEHNEQFF. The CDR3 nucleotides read TGTGCCAGCAGCTTGGTAGCGGGAGAACACAATGAGCAGTTCTTC.

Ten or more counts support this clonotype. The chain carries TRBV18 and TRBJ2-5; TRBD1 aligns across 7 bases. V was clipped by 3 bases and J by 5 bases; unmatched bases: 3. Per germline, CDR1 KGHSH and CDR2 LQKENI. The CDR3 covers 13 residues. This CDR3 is CASSPGQRETQYF. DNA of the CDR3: TGTGCCAGCTCACCGGGACAGCGGGAGACCCAGTACTTC.

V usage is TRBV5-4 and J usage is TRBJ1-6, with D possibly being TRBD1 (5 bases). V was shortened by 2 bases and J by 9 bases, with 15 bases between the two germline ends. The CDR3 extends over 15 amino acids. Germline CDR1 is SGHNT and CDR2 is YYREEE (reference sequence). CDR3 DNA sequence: TGTGCCAGCAGCTTAGGGGCAAACGACGTTTCACCCCTCCACTTT. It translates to CASSLGANDVSPLHF.

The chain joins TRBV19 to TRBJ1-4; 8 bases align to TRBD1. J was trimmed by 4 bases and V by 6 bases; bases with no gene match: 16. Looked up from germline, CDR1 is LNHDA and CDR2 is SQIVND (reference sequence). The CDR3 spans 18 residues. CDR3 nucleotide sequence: TGTGCCAGTAGAACCTCCCGACAGGGGTACACAGATAATGAAAAACTGTTTTTT. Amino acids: CASRTSRQGYTDNEKLFF.

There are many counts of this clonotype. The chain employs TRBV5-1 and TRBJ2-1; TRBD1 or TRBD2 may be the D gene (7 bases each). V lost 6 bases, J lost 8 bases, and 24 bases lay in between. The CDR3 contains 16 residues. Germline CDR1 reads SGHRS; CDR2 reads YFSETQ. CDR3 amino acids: CASNRGGVQYLDEQFF. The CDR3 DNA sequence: TGCGCCAGCAACAGGGGAGGGGTTCAGTATTTGGATGAGCAGTTCTTC.

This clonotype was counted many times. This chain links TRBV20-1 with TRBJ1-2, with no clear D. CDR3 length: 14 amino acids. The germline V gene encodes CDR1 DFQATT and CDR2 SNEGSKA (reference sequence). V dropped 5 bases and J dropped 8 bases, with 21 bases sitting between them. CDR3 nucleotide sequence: TGCAGTGCTCCAATCCCGGGTCAATCATGGGGCTACACCTTC. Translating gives CSAPIPGQSWGYTF.

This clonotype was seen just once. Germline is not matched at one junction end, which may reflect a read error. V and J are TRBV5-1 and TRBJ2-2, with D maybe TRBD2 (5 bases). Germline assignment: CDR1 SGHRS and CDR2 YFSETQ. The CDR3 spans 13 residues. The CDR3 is CASSRDFAGEPFF. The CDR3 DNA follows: TGCGCCAGTAGTAGGGATTTCGCCGGGGAGCCGTTTTTT.

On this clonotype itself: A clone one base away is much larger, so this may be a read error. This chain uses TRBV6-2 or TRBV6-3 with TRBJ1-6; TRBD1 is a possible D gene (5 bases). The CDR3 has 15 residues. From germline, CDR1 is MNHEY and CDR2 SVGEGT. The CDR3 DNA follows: TGTGCCAGCAGTCACTCGAAAACGCCTAAGGGGCCCCTCCACTTT. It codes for CASSHSKTPKGPLHF.

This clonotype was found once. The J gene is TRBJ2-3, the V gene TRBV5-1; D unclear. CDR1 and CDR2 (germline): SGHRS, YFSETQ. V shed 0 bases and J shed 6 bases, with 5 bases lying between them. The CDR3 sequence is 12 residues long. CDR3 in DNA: TGCGCCAGCAGCTTGGAGACGGATACGCAGTATTTT. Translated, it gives CASSLETDTQYF.

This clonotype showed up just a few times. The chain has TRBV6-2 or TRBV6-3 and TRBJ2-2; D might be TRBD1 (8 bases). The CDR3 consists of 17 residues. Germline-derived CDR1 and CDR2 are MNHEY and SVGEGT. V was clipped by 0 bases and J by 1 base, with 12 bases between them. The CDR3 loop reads CASSYSSGTGNTGELFF. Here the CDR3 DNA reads TGTGCCAGCAGTTACTCAAGCGGGACAGGGAACACCGGGGAGCTGTTTTTT.

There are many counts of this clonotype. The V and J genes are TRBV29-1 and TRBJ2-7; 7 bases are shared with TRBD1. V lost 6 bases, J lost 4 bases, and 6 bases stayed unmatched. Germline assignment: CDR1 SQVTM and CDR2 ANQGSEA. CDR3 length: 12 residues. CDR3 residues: CSVLQGSYEQYF. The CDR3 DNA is TGCAGCGTCTTACAGGGGTCGTACGAGCAGTACTTC.

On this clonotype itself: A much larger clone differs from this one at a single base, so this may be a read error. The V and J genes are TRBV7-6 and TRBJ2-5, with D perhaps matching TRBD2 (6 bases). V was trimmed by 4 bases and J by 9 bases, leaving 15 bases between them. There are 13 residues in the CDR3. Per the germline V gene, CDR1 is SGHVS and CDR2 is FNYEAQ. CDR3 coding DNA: TGTGCCAGCAGCTCTGCGGGGTGGGAGGCCCAGTACTTC. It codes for CASSSAGWEAQYF.

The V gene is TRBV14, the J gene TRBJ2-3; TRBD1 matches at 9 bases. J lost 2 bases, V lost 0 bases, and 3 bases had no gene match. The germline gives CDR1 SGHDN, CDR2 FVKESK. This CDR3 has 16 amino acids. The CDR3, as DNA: TGTGCCAGCAGCCAAGAAGGGACAGGGAACACAGATACGCAGTATTTT. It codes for CASSQEGTGNTDTQYF.

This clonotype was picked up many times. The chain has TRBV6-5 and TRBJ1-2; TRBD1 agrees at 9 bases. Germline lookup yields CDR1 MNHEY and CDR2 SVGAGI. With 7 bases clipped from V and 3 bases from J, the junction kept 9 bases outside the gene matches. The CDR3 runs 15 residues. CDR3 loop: CASTGQGLSHYGYTF. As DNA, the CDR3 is TGTGCCAGCACGGGACAGGGCCTTTCTCACTATGGCTACACCTTC.

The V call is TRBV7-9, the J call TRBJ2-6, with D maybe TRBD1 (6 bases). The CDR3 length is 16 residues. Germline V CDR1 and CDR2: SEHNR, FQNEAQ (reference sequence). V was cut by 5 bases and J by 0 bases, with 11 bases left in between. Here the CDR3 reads CASSARGNSGANVLTF. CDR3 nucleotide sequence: TGTGCCAGCAGCGCGAGGGGGAACTCTGGGGCCAACGTCCTGACTTTC.

CDR3 DNA: TGTGCCAGCAGTTTTACCGGACAGGGGTTGCACGAGCAGTACTTC. Amino acid sequence: CASSFTGQGLHEQYF. V gene TRBV28 combines with J gene TRBJ2-7; 9 nucleotides match TRBD1. This CDR3 has 15 amino acids. The V segment lost 3 bases and the J segment 5 bases; nucleotides outside the gene matches: 8. Germline V gives CDR1 MDHEN, CDR2 SYDVKM.

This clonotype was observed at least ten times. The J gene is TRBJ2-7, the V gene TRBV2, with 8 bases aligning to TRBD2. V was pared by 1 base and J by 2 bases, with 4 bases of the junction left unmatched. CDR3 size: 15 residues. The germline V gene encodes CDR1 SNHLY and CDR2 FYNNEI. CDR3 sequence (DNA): TGTGCCAGCAGTGAAGTCTGGCGGGGGGCCTACGAGCAGTACTTC. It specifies CASSEVWRGAYEQYF.

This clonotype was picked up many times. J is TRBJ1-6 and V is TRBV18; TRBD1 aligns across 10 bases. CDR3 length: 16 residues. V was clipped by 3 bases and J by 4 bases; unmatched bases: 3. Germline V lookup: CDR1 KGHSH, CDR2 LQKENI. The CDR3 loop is CASSPGTGAYNSPLHF. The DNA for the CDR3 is TGTGCCAGCTCACCTGGGACAGGGGCGTATAATTCACCCCTCCACTTT.

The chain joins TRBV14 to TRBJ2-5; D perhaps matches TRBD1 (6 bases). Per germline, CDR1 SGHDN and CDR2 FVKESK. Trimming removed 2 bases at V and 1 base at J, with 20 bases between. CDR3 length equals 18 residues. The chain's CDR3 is CASSQLGAGWGVQETQYF. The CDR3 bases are TGTGCCAGCAGCCAATTGGGGGCTGGATGGGGTGTCCAAGAGACCCAGTACTTC.

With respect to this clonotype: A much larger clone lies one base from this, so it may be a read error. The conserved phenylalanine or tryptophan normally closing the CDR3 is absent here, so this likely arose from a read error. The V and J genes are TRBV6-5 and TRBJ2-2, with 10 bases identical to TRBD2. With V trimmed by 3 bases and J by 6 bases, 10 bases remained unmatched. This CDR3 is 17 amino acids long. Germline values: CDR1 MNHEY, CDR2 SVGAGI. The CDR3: CASSYSAAGGRSGELFS. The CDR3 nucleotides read TGTGCCAGCAGTTATTCCGCAGCGGGGGGGCGGTCCGGGGAGCTGTTTTCT.

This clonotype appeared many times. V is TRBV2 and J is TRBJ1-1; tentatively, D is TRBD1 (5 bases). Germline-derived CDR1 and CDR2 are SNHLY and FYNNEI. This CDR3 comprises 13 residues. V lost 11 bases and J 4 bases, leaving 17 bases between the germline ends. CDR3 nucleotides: TGTGCCGCAGAGGGGCGTTACGGCACTGAAGCTTTCTTT. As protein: CAAEGRYGTEAFF.

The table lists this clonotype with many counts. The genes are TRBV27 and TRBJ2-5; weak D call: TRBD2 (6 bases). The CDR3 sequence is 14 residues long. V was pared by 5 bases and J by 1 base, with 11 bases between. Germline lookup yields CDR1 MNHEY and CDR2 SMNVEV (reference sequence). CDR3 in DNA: TGTGCCAGCAGTCCCGGGACTTTCCAAGAGACCCAGTACTTC. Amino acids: CASSPGTFQETQYF.